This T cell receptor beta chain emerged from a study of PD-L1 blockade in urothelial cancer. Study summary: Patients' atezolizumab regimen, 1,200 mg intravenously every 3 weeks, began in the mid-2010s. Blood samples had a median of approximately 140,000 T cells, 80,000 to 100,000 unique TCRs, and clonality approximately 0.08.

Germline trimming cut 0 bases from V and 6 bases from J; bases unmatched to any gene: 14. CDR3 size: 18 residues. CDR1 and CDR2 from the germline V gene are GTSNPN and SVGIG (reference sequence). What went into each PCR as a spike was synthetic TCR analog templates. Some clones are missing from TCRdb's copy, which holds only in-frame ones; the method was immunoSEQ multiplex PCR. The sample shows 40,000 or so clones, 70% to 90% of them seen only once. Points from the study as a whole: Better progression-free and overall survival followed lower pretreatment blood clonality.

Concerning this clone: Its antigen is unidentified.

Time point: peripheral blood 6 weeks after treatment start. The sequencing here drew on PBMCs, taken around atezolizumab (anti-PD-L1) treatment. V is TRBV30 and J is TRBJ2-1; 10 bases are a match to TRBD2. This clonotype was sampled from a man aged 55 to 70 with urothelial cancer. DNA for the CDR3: TGTGCCTGGAGTGTACCGTCAGGCGGAGCGGGGGGGTCCAATGAGCAGTTCTTC. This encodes CAWSVPSGGAGGSNEQFF.